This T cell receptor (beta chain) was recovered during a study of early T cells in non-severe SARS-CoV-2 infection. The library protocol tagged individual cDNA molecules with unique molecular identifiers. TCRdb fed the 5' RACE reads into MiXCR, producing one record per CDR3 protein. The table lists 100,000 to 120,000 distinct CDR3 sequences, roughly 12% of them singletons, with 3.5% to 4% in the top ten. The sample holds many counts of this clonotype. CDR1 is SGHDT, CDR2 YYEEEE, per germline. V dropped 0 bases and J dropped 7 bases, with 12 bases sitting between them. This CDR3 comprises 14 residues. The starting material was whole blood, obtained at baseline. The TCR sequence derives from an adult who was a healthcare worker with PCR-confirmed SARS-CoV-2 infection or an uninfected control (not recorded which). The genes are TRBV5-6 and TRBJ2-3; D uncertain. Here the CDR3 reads CASSLDTRRNTQYF. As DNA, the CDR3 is TGTGCCAGCAGCTTGGATACCCGCAGGAATACGCAGTATTTT.